These 20 T cell receptor beta chains were sequenced from one sample in a study of cytomegalovirus exposure and HLA in healthy donors. A multiplex PCR was run with 60 Vbeta primers and 13 Jbeta primers. Profiled with immunoSEQ multiplex PCR; TCRdb holds only in-frame clones, not every one. This table holds around 100,000 clones, roughly 70% found once. Sample: PBMCs. The receptors here all came from a woman under 30 in good health and CMV-seropositive.

J is TRBJ1-1 and V is TRBV5-6, with a possible D match to TRBD1 (5 bases). This CDR3 has 15 residues. Trimming pared 1 base from V and 3 bases from J, leaving 13 bases between. The germline V gene has CDR1 SGHDT and CDR2 YYEEEE. CDR3 DNA: TGTGCCAGCAGCTTGAGGTCTACAGGACACACTGAAGCTTTCTTT. It specifies CASSLRSTGHTEAFF.

The gene calls are TRBV9 and TRBJ2-7; no clear D gene. The CDR3 is 13 amino acids. CDR1 is SGDLS, CDR2 YYNGEE, per germline. V was cut by 0 bases and J by 5 bases, with 9 bases left in between. The CDR3 loop is CASSVGQVNEQYF. The CDR3, as DNA: TGTGCCAGCAGCGTAGGCCAGGTTAACGAGCAGTACTTC.

Notes on this clone: A much larger clone lies one base from this, so it may be a read error. The rearrangement joins TRBV7-3 to TRBJ2-3, with D possibly matching TRBD1 (5 bases). This CDR3 has 14 residues. Germline lookup yields CDR1 SGHTA and CDR2 FQGTGA. V was cut by 3 bases and J by 0 bases, with 7 bases left in between. CDR3 coding DNA: TGTGCCAGCAGCTTGACAGTTAGCACAGATACGCAGTATTTT. It translates to CASSLTVSTDTQYF.

This clone occurred a few times. V usage is TRBV21-1 and J usage is TRBJ1-5. TRBV21-1 is listed as a pseudogene. The CDR3 has 11 amino acids. CDR3 in amino acids: CASSPAVPQHF. CDR3 nucleotide sequence: TGTGCCAGCAGCCCGGCGGTGCCCCAGCATTTT.

The chain links TRBV25-1 to TRBJ1-3; maybe TRBD1 (5 bases). Per germline, CDR1 MGHDK and CDR2 SYGVNS. V lost 3 bases and J 0 bases, leaving 12 bases between the germline ends. The CDR3 is 16 amino acids. In DNA, the CDR3 is TGTGCCAGCAGTGAGGCGGTGGGGGGCTCTGGAAACACCATATATTTT. Protein: CASSEAVGGSGNTIYF.

V gene TRBV2 combines with J gene TRBJ1-6; D is undetermined. V lost 5 bases and J lost 7, with 15 bases in between. CDR3 size: 15 residues. Germline loops: CDR1 SNHLY, CDR2 FYNNEI. The CDR3 DNA reads TGTGCCAGCAGTACTCCCCTGGAGGGAAATTCACCCCTCCACTTT. Its protein product is CASSTPLEGNSPLHF.

This rearrangement joins TRBV5-1 to TRBJ2-5, with no clear D. The CDR3 has 16 amino acids. Between the trimmed V and J ends, which lost 4 bases and 1 base, there was a span of 17 bases. Germline CDR1 reads SGHRS; CDR2 reads YFSETQ. CDR3 bases: TGCGCCAGCAGCCTACTACCGGTCGGCAGCCAAGAGACCCAGTACTTC. Encoded protein: CASSLLPVGSQETQYF. The full variable domain, its missing parts supplied by reference TRBV5-1 and TRBJ2-5, is KAGVTQTPRYLIKTRGQQVTLSCSPISGHRSVSWYQQTPGQGLQFLFEYFSETQRNKGNFPGRFSGRQFSNSRSEMNVSTLELGDSALYLCASSLLPVGSQETQYFGPGTRLLVL.

The CDR3 here is CASTSTPGGRFTDTQYF. Here the CDR3 DNA reads TGTGCCAGCACCTCGACCCCTGGCGGGAGATTTACAGATACGCAGTATTTT. The chain links TRBV9 to TRBJ2-3, with TRBD2 identical over 7 bases. Germline V CDR1 and CDR2: SGDLS, YYNGEE. The CDR3 extends over 17 amino acids. The ends lost 6 bases at V and 3 bases at J; junction bases unmatched: 16. Full variable domain (missing parts from reference TRBV9 and TRBJ2-3): DSGVTQTPKHLITATGQRVTLRCSPRSGDLSVYWYQQSLDQGLQFLIQYYNGEERAKGNILERFSAQQFPDLHSELNLSSLELGDSALYFCASTSTPGGRFTDTQYFGPGTRLTVL.

V is TRBV11-1 and J is TRBJ2-4, with D possibly matching TRBD1 (5 bases). The CDR3 is made up of 15 amino acids. Deletions cut 5 bases from V and 1 base from J, with 12 bases between. Germline V CDR1 and CDR2: SGHAT, FQDESV (reference sequence). The CDR3 coding sequence is TGTGCCAGCAGCCCTACGCAGGGTGCCAAAAACATTCAGTACTTC. This sequence encodes CASSPTQGAKNIQYF.

CDR3 DNA sequence: TGTGCCAGCAGTGATGGGACTGGGGCCTACGAGCAGTACTTC. Translation: CASSDGTGAYEQYF. The gene calls are TRBV27 and TRBJ2-7; maybe TRBD2 (6 bases). The V gene's germline CDR1 is MNHEY and CDR2 SMNVEV (reference sequence). Trimming cost V 5 bases and J 2 bases, with 13 bases left between them. The CDR3 runs to 14 residues.

The rearrangement uses TRBV11-2 and TRBJ2-7, with 9 bases that match TRBD1. This CDR3 has 15 amino acids. V dropped 6 bases and J dropped 3; count of bases not matched to a gene: 9. Germline V gene sequence: CDR1 SGHAT, CDR2 FQNNGV. The CDR3 region has the DNA TGTGCCAGCAGTCGACTTCGACAGGGGGACTACGAGCAGTACTTC. It yields the protein CASSRLRQGDYEQYF.

This clone has just one count. The genes are TRBV7-8 and TRBJ1-2, with 8 positions matching TRBD1. Germline V lookup: CDR1 SGHVS, CDR2 FQNEAQ. The J segment lost 4 bases and the V segment lost 5 bases, leaving 6 bases of the junction unmatched. CDR3 length: 14 amino acids. The CDR3 region is CASSPGTGLYGYTF. CDR3 DNA sequence: TGTGCCAGCAGCCCTGGGACAGGTCTCTATGGCTACACCTTC.

This clone was detected a few times. CDR3 residues: CASSSRTGPNEKLFF. CDR3 in DNA: TGTGCCAGCAGTTCCAGGACAGGGCCGAATGAAAAACTGTTTTTT. The genes are TRBV28 and TRBJ1-4; TRBD1 matches at 8 bases. CDR3 length: 15 amino acids. Germline V gives CDR1 MDHEN, CDR2 SYDVKM. The ends lost 4 bases at V and 5 bases at J; junction bases unmatched: 6.

The chain joins TRBV28 to TRBJ2-7; TRBD2 is a possible D gene (7 bases). The germline V gene has CDR1 MDHEN and CDR2 SYDVKM. CDR3 length equals 12 residues. Trimming shortened V by 6 bases and J by 7 bases, and 13 bases separated the two germline ends. As DNA, the CDR3 is TGTGCCAGCAGGGCGGGGGCCGGGGAGCAGTACTTC. Encoded protein: CASRAGAGEQYF.

In regard to this clone: Additional DNA sequences in this sample encode the identical CDR3. Written as DNA, the CDR3 is TGCAGCGTTTCTCGGGACATCGACTCTGGGGCCAACGTCCTGACTTTC. The encoded protein is CSVSRDIDSGANVLTF. J is TRBJ2-6 and V is TRBV29-1; a weak D match, TRBD1 (6 bases). The germline CDR1 and CDR2 sequences are SQVTM and ANQGSEA. Trimming cost V 5 bases and J 0 bases, with 14 bases left between them. This CDR3 is 16 amino acids long.

The chain recombines TRBV15 with TRBJ1-4; D unclear. CDR3 size: 17 residues. Germline CDR1 reads LNHNV; CDR2 reads YYDKDF (reference sequence). Trimming shortened V by 1 base and J by 8 bases, and 20 bases separated the two germline ends. CDR3 residues: CATSRGTDGVGLEKLFF. The CDR3 nucleotides read TGTGCCACCAGCAGAGGGACTGATGGTGTTGGGTTGGAAAAACTGTTTTTT. Full variable domain (rest looked up from reference TRBV15 and TRBJ1-4): DAMVIQNPRYQVTQFGKPVTLSCSQTLNHNVMYWYQQKSSQAPKLLFHYYDKDFNNEADTPDNFQSRRPNTSFCFLDIRSPGLGDTAMYLCATSRGTDGVGLEKLFFGSGTQLSVL.

The chain combines TRBV7-2 with TRBJ2-1; 7 nucleotides align to TRBD1. This CDR3 has 16 residues. Germline assignment: CDR1 SGHTA and CDR2 FQGNSA. Trimming cost V 3 bases and J 0 bases; bases outside gene matches: 5. The CDR3 DNA reads TGTGCCAGCAGCTTCAAAGGGGGCGGCTCCTACAATGAGCAGTTCTTC. Protein product: CASSFKGGGSYNEQFF.

In DNA, the CDR3 is TGTGCCAGCAGGAACAGGGGTAGGTACAATGAGCAGTTCTTC. Its translation is CASRNRGRYNEQFF. The gene calls are TRBV27 and TRBJ2-1; 7 bases align to TRBD1. Trimming took 6 bases from V and 4 from J; bases not matched to a gene: 6. Germline CDR1 reads MNHEY; CDR2 reads SMNVEV (reference sequence). The CDR3 is 14 amino acids.

V and J are TRBV5-4 and TRBJ2-7, with 10 bases lining up with TRBD1. Germline trimming cut 2 bases from V and 3 bases from J; bases unmatched to any gene: 2. The CDR3 is 14 amino acids. Germline V gene data show CDR1 as SGHNT and CDR2 as YYREEE (reference sequence). The CDR3 reads CASSFGTGDYEQYF. CDR3 DNA sequence: TGTGCCAGCAGCTTCGGGACAGGGGACTACGAGCAGTACTTC.

This clone occurred a few times. The CDR3 DNA reads TGTGCCAGCAGCCAAAGGACTAGCGGGGGGGATACGCAGTATTTT. As protein: CASSQRTSGGDTQYF. The chain couples TRBV11-2 to TRBJ2-3, with 14 bases aligning to TRBD2. V was pared by 5 bases and J by 6 bases, with 4 bases of the junction left unmatched. This CDR3 region has 15 residues. Germline V gene lookup returns CDR1 SGHAT and CDR2 FQNNGV.